The entry below describes one T cell receptor beta chain. The target antigen is unknown. CDR1 is MRHNA, CDR2 SNTAGT, per germline. The V end was cut by 6 bases, the J end by 8 bases, with 10 bases between. The CDR3 is 12 residues long. The data originate from a study of cytomegalovirus exposure and HLA in healthy donors. Whole-study results and caveats: It is likely that the observed cluster of highly shared sequence variants was a sequencing artifact. Among CMV-associated TCR beta chains, most appeared HLA-restricted in a later analysis. Most TCRs appeared rarely, but some public TCRs recurred in many donors.

Vbeta (60) and Jbeta (13) primers were used in the PCR. The table came from immunoSEQ multiplex PCR; TCRdb's copy has only in-frame clones and leaves some out. The data contain 110,000 to 150,000 clones, over 60% of them singletons. At sampling all donors were nominally healthy, likely with unrecorded immune exposures. The sequence was obtained from a man in his forties in good health and CMV-seropositive. Sequencing was carried out using PBMCs. This chain links TRBV6-4 with TRBJ2-2; a possible D gene is TRBD2 (6 bases). The chain's CDR3 is CASSPGVGELFF. The CDR3 coding sequence is TGTGCCAGCAGCCCGGGAGTTGGGGAGCTGTTTTTT.